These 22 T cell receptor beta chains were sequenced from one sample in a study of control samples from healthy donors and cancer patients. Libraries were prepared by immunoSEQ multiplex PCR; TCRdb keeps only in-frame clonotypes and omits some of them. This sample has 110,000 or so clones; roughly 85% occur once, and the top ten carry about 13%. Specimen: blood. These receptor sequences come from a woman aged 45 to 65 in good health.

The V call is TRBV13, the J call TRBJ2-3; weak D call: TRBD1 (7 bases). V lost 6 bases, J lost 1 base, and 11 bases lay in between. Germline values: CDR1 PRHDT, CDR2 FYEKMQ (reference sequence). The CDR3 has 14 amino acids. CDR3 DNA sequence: TGTGCCAGCAGAACCAGGGGGGGCACAGATACGCAGTATTTT. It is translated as CASRTRGGTDTQYF.

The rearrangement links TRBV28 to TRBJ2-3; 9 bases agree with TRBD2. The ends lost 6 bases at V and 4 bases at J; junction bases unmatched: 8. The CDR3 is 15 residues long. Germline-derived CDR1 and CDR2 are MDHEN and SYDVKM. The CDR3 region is CASRGSGSGADTQYF. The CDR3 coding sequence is TGTGCCAGCAGGGGTAGCGGGAGTGGTGCAGATACGCAGTATTTT.

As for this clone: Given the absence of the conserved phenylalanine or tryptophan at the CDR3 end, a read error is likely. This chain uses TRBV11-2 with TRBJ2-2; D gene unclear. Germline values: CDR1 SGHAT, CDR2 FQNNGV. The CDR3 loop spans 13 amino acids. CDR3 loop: CASSWPNTVELFL. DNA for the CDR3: TGTGCCAGCAGCTGGCCGAACACCGTGGAGCTGTTTCTT.

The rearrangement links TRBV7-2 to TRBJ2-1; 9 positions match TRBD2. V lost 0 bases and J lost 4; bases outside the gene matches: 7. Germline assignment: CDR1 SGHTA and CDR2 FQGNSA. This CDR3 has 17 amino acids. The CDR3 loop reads CASSLALNLAGYNEQFF. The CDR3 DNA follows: TGTGCCAGCAGCTTAGCGCTTAACCTAGCGGGGTACAATGAGCAGTTCTTC.

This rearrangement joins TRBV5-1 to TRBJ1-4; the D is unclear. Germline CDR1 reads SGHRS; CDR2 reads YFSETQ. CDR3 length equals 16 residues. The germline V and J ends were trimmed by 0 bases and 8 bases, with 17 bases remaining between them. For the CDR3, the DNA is TGCGCCAGCAGCTTGGACGGTGACCAATCGGGGGAAAAACTGTTTTTT. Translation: CASSLDGDQSGEKLFF.

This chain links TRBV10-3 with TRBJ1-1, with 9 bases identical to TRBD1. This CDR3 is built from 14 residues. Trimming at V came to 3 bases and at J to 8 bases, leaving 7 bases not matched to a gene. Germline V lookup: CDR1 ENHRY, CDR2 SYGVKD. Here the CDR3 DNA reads TGTGCCATCAGTGACCCCGACAGGGGGGGAGAAGCTTTCTTT. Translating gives CAISDPDRGGEAFF.

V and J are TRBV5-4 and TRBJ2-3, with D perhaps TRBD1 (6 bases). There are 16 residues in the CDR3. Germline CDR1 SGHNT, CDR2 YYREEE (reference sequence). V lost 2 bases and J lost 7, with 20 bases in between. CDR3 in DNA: TGTGCCAGCAGCTTAGTCCGCTTTGGGGGCGTGCATACGCAGTATTTT. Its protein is CASSLVRFGGVHTQYF.

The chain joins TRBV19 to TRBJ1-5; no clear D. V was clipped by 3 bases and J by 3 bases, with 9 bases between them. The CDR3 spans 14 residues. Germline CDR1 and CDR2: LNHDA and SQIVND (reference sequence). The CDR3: CASSMSGFNQPQHF. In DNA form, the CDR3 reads TGTGCCAGTAGTATGTCGGGGTTCAATCAGCCCCAGCATTTT.

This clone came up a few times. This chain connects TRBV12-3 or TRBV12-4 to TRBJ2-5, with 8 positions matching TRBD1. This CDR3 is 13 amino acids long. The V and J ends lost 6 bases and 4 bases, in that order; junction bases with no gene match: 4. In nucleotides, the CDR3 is TGTGCCAGCAGACCGACAGGGGCAGAGACCCAGTACTTC. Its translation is CASRPTGAETQYF.

CDR3: CASRHGDSTSLSTGNTIYF. DNA for the CDR3: TGTGCCAGCAGGCACGGGGACTCCACGTCTCTTTCGACTGGAAACACCATATATTTT. The chain is built from TRBV3-1 (or the pseudogene TRBV3-2) and TRBJ1-3; possible D gene TRBD1, 5 bases. Germline V gives CDR1 LGHDT, CDR2 YNNKEL (reference sequence). The V end was cut by 6 bases, the J end by 2 bases, with 26 bases between. The CDR3 covers 19 residues.

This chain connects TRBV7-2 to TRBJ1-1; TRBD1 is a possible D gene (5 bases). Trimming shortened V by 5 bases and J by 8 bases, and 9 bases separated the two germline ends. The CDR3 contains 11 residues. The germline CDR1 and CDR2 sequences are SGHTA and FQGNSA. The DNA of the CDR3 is TGTGCCAGCAGCCCAGACAGAGAAGCTTTCTTT. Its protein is CASSPDREAFF.

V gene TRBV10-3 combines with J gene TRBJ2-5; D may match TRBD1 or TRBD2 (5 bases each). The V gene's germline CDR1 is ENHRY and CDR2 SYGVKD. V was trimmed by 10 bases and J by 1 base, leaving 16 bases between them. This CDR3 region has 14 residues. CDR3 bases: TGTGCCACGGGGTCTCAGGGTTCCCAAGAGACCCAGTACTTC. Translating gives CATGSQGSQETQYF.

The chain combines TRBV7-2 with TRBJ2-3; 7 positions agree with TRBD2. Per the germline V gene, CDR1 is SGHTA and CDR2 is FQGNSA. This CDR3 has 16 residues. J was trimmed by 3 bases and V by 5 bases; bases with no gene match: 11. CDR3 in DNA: TGTGCCAGCAGCACGCGCTCCACTAGCGTAACAGATACGCAGTATTTT. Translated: CASSTRSTSVTDTQYF.

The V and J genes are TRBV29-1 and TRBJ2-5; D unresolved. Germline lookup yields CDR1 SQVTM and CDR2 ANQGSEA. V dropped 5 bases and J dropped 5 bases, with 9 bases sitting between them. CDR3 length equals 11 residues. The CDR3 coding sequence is TGCAGCGTTACAGTTACGGAGACCCAGTACTTC. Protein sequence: CSVTVTETQYF.

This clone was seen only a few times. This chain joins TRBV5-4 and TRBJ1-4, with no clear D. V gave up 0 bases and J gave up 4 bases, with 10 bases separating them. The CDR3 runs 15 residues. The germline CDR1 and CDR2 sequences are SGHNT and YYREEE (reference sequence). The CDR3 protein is CASSLEPASNEKLFF. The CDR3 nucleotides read TGTGCCAGCAGCTTGGAGCCGGCAAGTAATGAAAAACTGTTTTTT.

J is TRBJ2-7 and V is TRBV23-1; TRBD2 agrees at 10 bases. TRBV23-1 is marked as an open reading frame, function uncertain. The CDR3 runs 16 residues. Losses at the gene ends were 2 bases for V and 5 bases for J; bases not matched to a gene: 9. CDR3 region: CASSQGLAGVRNEQYF. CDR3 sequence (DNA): TGCGCCAGCAGTCAAGGTCTAGCGGGAGTAAGGAACGAGCAGTACTTC.

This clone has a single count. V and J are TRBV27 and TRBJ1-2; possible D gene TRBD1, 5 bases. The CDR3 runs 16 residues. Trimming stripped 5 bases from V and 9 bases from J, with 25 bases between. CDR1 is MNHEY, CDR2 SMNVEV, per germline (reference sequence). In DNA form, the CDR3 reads TGTGCCAGCAGTCACTTAATCGTGGGGGATTCTTATAGCTACACCTTC. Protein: CASSHLIVGDSYSYTF.

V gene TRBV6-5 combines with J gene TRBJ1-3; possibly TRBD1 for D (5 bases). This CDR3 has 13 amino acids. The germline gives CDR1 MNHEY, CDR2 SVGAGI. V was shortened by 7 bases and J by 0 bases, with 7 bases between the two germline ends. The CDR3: CASKTGSGNTIYF. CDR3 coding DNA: TGTGCCAGCAAAACAGGCTCTGGAAACACCATATATTTT.

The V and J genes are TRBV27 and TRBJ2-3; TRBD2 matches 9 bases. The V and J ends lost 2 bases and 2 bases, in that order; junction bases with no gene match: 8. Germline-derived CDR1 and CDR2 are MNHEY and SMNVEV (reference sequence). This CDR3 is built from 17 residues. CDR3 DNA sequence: TGTGCCAGCAGTTTACCTACGCTAGCGGGGATCACAGATACGCAGTATTTT. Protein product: CASSLPTLAGITDTQYF.

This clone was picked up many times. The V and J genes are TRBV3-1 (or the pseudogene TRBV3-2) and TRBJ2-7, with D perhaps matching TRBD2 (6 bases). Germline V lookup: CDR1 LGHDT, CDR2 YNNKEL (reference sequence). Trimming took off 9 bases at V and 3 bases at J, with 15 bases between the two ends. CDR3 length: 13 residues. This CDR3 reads CARSPGGIYEQYF. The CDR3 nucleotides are TGTGCCAGGTCGCCGGGCGGGATCTACGAGCAGTACTTC.

The CDR3 here is CASMELAGGYNEQFF. CDR3 DNA: TGTGCCAGTATGGAACTAGCGGGAGGGTACAATGAGCAGTTCTTC. The chain combines TRBV19 with TRBJ2-1; the match to TRBD2 covers 13 bases. The CDR3 length is 15 residues. The V gene end was trimmed by 7 bases and the J gene end by 4 bases; junction bases not matched to a gene: 4. The germline CDR1 and CDR2 sequences are LNHDA and SQIVND (reference sequence).

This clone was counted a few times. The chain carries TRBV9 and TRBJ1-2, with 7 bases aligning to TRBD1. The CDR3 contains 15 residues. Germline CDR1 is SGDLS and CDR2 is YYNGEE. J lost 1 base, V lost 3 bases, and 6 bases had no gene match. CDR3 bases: TGTGCCAGCAGCGCAAGGGGACAGATTAACTATGGCTACACCTTC. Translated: CASSARGQINYGYTF.